At least ten counts were recorded for the clone carrying this TCR beta chain. Antigen: not known. Sequenced by immunoSEQ multiplex PCR; TCRdb stores in-frame clones only, minus some. Of about 530,000 clones listed, over 60% are singletons. For genomic DNA, unsorted samples relied on tens of millions of PBMCs. The data are from a study of shared clonotypes between healthy human individuals. General observations from the study: It was only blood that was sampled, and tissue repertoires likely differ. Clonotype sharing among the donors was expected to vary with sequencing depth.

V shed 7 bases and J 2 bases; nucleotides not matched to a gene: 5. The CDR3 runs to 15 residues. The germline V gene encodes CDR1 MNHNS and CDR2 SASEGT. The rearrangement uses TRBV6-1 and TRBJ2-7, with 13 bases fitting TRBD2. Sequenced material: PBMCs. This TCR came from a woman between 40 and 55 years old in good health. Some clones in this sample may be carry-over from other donors' samples. The DNA of the CDR3 is TGTGCCAGCACAAGACTAGCGGGAGGAACCTACGAGCAGTACTTC. Protein: CASTRLAGGTYEQYF.